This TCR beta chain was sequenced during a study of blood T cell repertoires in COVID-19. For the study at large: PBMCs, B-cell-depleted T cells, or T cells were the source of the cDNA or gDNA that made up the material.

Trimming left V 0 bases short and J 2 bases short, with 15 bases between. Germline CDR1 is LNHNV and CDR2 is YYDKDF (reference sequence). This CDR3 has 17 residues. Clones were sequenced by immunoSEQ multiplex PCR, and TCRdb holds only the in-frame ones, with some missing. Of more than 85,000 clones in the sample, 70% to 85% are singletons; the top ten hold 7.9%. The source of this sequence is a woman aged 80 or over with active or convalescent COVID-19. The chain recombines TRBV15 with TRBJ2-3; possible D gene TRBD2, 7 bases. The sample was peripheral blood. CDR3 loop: CATSRDRRGPPTDTQYF. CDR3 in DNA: TGTGCCACCAGCAGAGATCGGCGGGGGCCCCCCACAGATACGCAGTATTTT.